This T cell receptor beta chain was observed in a study of T cells in Graves' hyperthyroidism and ophthalmopathy. This clonotype was detected ten times or more. TCR beta CDR3 sequences were amplified from RNA transcripts. With the HTBI primer set, the TCR CDR3 went through a first round of RT-PCR. TCRdb called the multiplex PCR reads again in MiXCR, with one record for every CDR3 protein. The sample lists 500,000 or so distinct CDR3 sequences, over 15% occurring once. Uncontrolled infection, other autoimmune disease, pregnancy or lactation excluded patients. The sequence was obtained from a woman aged 18 to 35 with Graves' ophthalmopathy. Sample: blood.

The CDR3 DNA is TGTGCCAGCACACCCGACAGGGATGGCTACACCTTC. Protein product: CASTPDRDGYTF. The chain uses TRBV7-2 and TRBJ1-2, with TRBD1 matching over 7 bases. There are 12 residues in the CDR3. From germline, CDR1 is SGHTA and CDR2 FQGNSA. Trimming removed 7 bases from V and 6 bases from J; junction bases left unmatched: 5.